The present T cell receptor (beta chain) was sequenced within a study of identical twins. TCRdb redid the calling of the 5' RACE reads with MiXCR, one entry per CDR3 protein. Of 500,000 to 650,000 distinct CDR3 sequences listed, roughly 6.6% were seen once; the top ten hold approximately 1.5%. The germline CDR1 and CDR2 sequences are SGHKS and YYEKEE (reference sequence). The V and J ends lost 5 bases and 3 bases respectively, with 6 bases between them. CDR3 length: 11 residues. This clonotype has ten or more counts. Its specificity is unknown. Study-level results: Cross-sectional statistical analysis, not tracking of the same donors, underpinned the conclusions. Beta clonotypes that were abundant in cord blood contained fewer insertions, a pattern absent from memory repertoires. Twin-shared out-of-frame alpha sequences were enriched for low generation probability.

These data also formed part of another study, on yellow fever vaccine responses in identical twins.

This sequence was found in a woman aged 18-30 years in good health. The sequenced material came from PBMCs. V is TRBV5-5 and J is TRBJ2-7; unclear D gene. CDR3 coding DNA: TGTGCCAGCAGTAACCTCTACGAGCAGTACTTC. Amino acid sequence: CASSNLYEQYF.